This T cell receptor (beta chain) was retrieved from a study of T cell repertoires in cytomegalovirus infection. On the study more broadly: Public TCR beta signatures indicated both CMV infection and matching HLA type.

Study-wide results and caveats: Accumulated public TCR beta family frequency recognized individuals carrying CMV together with the relevant HLA. HLA-C-restricted, CMV-specific TCR beta clonotypes were dominant ex vivo.

Many counts were recorded for this clonotype. Its antigen is not known. TCRdb ran MiXCR on the reads and lists one entry per CDR3 protein. The sample holds 200,000 to 300,000 distinct CDR3 sequences, approximately 13% seen once. Germline assignment: CDR1 LNHDA and CDR2 SQIVND (reference sequence). The CDR3 is 15 amino acids. With 3 bases removed from V and 1 base from J, the gap between germline ends came to 11 bases. Specimen: PBMCs. The receptor was isolated from a human donor in good health (CMV status not recorded). Some clones in this sample may be carry-over from other donors' samples. This chain links TRBV19 with TRBJ2-3, with unresolved D. The CDR3 DNA reads as TGTGCCAGTAGTATCGTCGGTCTCGGCACAGATACGCAGTATTTT. It codes for CASSIVGLGTDTQYF.